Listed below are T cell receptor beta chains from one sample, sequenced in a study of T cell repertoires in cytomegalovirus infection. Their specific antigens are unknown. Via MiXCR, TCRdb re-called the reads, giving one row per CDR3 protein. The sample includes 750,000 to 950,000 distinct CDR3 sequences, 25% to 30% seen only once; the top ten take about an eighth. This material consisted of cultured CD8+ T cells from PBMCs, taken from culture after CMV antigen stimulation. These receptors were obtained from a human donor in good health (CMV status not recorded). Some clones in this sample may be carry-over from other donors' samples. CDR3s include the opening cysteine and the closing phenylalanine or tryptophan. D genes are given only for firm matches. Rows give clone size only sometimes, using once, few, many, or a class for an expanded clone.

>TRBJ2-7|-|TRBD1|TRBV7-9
TGTGCCAGCAGTTCCCGGGACAGCGGCTTGGGGTTGGACGAGCAGTACTTC
CASSSRDSGLGLDEQYF
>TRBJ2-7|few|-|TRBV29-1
TGCAGCGTTGGTACCTACGAGCAGTACTTC
CSVGTYEQYF
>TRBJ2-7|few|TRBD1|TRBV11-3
TGTGCCAGCAGCCGGACAGGGGTAAACGAGCAGTACTTC
CASSRTGVNEQYF
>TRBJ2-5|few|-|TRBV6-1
TGTGCCAGCACTTTGCGGTTCCAAGAGACCCAGTACTTC
CASTLRFQETQYF
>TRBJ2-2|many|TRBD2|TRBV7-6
TGTGCCAGCAGCTTAGTGGCGGGGGGGCGAACCGGGGAGCTGTTTTTT
CASSLVAGGRTGELFF
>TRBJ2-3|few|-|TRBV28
TGTGCCAGCAGTTTGACAGAGTCCAGGGATACGCAGTATTTT
CASSLTESRDTQYF
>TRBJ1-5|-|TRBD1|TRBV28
TGTGCCAGCAGTCACCGGACAGGGGGCAATCAGCCCCAGCATTTT
CASSHRTGGNQPQHF
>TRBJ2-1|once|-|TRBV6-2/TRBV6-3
TGTGCCAGCAGTTTACCAATTGTTTCAGGGGAGCTGGACAATGAGCAGTTCTTC
CASSLPIVSGELDNEQFF
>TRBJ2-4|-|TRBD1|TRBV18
TGTGTCAGCTCCCCCGGACAGGGGGCGTACATTCAGTACTTC
CVSSPGQGAYIQYF
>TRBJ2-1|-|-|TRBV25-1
TGTGCCAGCAGTGAACGAACGACCTACAATGAGCAGTTCTTC
CASSERTTYNEQFF
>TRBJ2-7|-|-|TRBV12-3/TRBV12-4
TGTGCCAGCAGTTTGAAAAGGCCGAACTCCTACGAGCAGTACTTC
CASSLKRPNSYEQYF
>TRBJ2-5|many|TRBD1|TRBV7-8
TGTGCCAGCAGCCTAAGGATCGGACAGGGTGGGGTCTTAGAGACCCAGTACTTC
CASSLRIGQGGVLETQYF
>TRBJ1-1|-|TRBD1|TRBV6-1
TGTGCCAGCAGTGAACCAAGACAGGGGGGTCCTGAAGCTTTCTTT
CASSEPRQGGPEAFF
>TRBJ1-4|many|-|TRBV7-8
TGTGCCAGCAGGATAACACTTGCAACTAATGAAAAACTGTTTTTT
CASRITLATNEKLFF
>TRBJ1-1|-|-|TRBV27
TGTGCCAGCAGTTTATCCGGGACACCCACTGAAGCTTTCTTT
CASSLSGTPTEAFF
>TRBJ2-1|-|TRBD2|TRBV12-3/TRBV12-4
TGTGCCAGCAGTTTATCCCCAGCGGGGACCTCCTACAATGAGCAGTTCTTC
CASSLSPAGTSYNEQFF
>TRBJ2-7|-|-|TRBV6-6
TGTGCCAGCAGGCTTAAACCGGGGCAGGGTTTCGCCTACGAGCAGTACTTC
CASRLKPGQGFAYEQYF
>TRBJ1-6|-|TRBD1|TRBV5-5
TGTGCCAGCAGCTTTGGGGACAGGGAATATAATTCACCCCTCCACTTT
CASSFGDREYNSPLHF
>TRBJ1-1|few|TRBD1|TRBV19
TGTGCCAGTAGTATGGCTACTAGGACAGGGAAGAACACTGAAGCTTTCTTT
CASSMATRTGKNTEAFF
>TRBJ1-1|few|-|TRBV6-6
TGTGCCAGCAGTTACTCGAAAGGGAATCCCGGGGCTTTCTTT
CASSYSKGNPGAFF
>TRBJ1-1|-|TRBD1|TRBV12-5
TGTGCTAGTGGTTTGGGGGAGGACAGGGGAACGCTGAACACTGAAGCTTTCTTT
CASGLGEDRGTLNTEAFF
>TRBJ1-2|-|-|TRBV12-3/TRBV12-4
TGTGCCAGCAGTCCGAGACAGATTAACTATGGCTACACCTTC
CASSPRQINYGYTF
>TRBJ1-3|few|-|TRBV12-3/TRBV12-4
TGTGCCAGCAGCCCCACCCCCAGGGTATCTGGAAACACCATATATTTT
CASSPTPRVSGNTIYF
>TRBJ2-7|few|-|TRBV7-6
TGTGCCAGCAGCTTAGCGACGGTAGGGGAGCAGTACTTC
CASSLATVGEQYF
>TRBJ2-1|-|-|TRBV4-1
TGCGCCAGCAGCCAAGGGTGGTGGCAAGAGAATGAGCAGTTCTTC
CASSQGWWQENEQFF
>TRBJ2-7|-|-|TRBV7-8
TGTGCCAGCAGCTTAGGGGGGGCAACCTACGAGCAGTACTTC
CASSLGGATYEQYF
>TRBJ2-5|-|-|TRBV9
TGTGCCAGCAGCCCCCCCCCGGGGGCGGAAGAGACCCAGTACTTC
CASSPPPGAEETQYF
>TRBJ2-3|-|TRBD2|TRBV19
TGTGCCAGTAGTATAACTAGCGGGAGCACAGATACGCAGTATTTT
CASSITSGSTDTQYF
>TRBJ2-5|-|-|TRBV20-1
TGCAGTGCTAGAGATCGGGCTAGCGTGTACCAAGAGACCCAGTACTTC
CSARDRASVYQETQYF
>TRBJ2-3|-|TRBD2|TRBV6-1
TGTGCCAGCACACTAGCGGGGTCGTTCTCAGATACGCAGTATTTT
CASTLAGSFSDTQYF
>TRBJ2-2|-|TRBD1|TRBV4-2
TGTGCCAGCAGCCAAGATACACAGGGGACGATCGGGGAGCTGTTTTTT
CASSQDTQGTIGELFF
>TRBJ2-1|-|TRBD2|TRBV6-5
TGTGCCAGCAGTTATTCCGCGACTAGCGGGGATTCTCCGTACAATGAGCAGTTCTTC
CASSYSATSGDSPYNEQFF
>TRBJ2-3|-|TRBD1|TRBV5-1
TGCGCCAGCAGCTATGGGACAGGGACCACAGATACGCAGTATTTT
CASSYGTGTTDTQYF
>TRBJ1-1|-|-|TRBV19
TGTGCCAGTTTCCAGGGCACTGAAGCTTTCTTT
CASFQGTEAFF
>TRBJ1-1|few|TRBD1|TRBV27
TGTGCCAGCAGTAGGGACAGGGTTTGGAACACTGAAGCTTTCTTT
CASSRDRVWNTEAFF
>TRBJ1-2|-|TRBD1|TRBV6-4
TGTGCCAGCAGACGGACAGGGGGTGACTATGGCTACACCTTC
CASRRTGGDYGYTF
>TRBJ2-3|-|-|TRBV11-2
TGTGCCAGCACCCTAGGGGGGGGCCTTGGAGATACGCAGTATTTT
CASTLGGGLGDTQYF
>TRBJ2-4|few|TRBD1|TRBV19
TGTGCCAGAAGGTGGCAGGGGGCTGGCAAAAACATTCAGTACTTC
CARRWQGAGKNIQYF
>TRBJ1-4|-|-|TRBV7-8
TGTGCCAGCAGCCTAATCCAGGGAAGGGATGAAAAACTGTTTTTT
CASSLIQGRDEKLFF
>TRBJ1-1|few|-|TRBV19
TGTGCCAGTAGGGATGCGGGACCCCCAGACACTGAAGCTTTCTTT
CASRDAGPPDTEAFF
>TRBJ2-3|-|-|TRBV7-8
TGTGCCAGCAGCCAACCAAGGGGTCAGGGGCGCCCAGATACGCAGTATTTT
CASSQPRGQGRPDTQYF